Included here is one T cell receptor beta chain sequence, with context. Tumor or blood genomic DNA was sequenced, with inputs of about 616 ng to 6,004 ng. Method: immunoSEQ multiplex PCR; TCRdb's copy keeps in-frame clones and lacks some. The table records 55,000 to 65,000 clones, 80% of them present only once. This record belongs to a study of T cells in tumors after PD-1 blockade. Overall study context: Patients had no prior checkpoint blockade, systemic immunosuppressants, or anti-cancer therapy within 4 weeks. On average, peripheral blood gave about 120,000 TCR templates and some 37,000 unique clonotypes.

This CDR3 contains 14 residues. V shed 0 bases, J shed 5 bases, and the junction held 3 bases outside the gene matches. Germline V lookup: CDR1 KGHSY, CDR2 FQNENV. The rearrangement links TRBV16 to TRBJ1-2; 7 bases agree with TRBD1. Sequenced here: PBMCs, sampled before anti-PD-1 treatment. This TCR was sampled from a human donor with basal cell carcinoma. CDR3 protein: CASSQSRDRYGYTF. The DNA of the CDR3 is TGTGCCAGCAGCCAATCGCGGGACAGATATGGCTACACCTTC. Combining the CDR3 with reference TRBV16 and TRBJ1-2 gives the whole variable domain GEEVAQTPKHLVRGEGQKAKLYCAPIKGHSYVFWYQQVLKNEFKFLISFQNENVFDETGMPKERFSAKCLPNSPCSLEIQATKLEDSAVYFCASSQSRDRYGYTFGSGTRLTVV.